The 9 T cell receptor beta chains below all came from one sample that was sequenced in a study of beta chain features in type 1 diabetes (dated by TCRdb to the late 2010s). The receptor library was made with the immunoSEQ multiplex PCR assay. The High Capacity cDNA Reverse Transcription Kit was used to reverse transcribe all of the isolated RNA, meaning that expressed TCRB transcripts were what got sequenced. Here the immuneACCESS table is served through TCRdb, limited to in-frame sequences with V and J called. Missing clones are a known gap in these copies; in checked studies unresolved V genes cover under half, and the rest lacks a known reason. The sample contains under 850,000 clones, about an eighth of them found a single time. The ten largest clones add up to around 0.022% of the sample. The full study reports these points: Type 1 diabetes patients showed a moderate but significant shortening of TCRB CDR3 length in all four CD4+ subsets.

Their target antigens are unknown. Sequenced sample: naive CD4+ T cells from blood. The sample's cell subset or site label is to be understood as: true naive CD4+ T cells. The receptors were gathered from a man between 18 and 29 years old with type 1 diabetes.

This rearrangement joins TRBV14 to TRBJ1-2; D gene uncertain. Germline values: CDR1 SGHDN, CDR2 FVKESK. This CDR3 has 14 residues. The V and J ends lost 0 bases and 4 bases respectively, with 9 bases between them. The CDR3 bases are TGTGCCAGCAGCCAAGAGGTCCCATCCTATGGCTACACCTTC. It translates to CASSQEVPSYGYTF. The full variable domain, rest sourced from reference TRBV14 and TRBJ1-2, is EAGVTQFPSHSVIEKGQTVTLRCDPISGHDNLYWYRRVMGKEIKFLLHFVKESKQDESGMPNNRFLAERTGGTYSTLKVQPAELEDSGVYFCASSQEVPSYGYTFGSGTRLTVV.

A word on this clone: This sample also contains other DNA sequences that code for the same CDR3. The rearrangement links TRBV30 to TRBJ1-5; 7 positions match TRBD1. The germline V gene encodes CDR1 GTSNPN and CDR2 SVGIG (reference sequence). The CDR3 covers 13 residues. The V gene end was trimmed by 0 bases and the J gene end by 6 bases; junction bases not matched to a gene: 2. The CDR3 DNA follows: TGTGCCTGGAGTGTTCAGGGGGGTCAGCCCCAGCATTTT. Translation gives CAWSVQGGQPQHF.

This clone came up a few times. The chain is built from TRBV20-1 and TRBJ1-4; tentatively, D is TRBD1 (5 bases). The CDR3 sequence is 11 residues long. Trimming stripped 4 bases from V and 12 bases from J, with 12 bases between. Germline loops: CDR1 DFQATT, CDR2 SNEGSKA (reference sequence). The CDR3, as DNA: TGCAGTGCTAAACCGGCGGGGGAACTGTTTTTT. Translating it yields CSAKPAGELFF.

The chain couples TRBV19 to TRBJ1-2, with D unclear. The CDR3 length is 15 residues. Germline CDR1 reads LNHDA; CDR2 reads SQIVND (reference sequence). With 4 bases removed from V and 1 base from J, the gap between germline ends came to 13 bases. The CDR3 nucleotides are TGTGCCAGTAGTACCCTACACGAAGATAACTATGGCTACACCTTC. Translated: CASSTLHEDNYGYTF.

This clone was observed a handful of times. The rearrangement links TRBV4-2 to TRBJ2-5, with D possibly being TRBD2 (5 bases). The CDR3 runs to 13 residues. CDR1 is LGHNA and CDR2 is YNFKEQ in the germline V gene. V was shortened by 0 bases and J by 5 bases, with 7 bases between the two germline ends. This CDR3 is CASSQERAETQYF. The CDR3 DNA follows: TGTGCCAGCAGCCAAGAGAGGGCGGAGACCCAGTACTTC.

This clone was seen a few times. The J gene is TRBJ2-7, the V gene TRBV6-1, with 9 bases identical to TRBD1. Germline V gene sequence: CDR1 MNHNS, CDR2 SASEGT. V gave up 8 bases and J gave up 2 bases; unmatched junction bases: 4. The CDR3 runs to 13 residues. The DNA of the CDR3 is TGTGCCAGCCAACGGGACAGGGCCTACGAGCAGTACTTC. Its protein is CASQRDRAYEQYF.

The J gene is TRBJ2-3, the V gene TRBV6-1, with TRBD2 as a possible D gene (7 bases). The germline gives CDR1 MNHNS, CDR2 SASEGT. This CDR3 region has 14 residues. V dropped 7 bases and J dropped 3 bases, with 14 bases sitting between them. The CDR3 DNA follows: TGTGCCAGCAATGTCAGGGGAGGGACAGATACGCAGTATTTT. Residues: CASNVRGGTDTQYF.

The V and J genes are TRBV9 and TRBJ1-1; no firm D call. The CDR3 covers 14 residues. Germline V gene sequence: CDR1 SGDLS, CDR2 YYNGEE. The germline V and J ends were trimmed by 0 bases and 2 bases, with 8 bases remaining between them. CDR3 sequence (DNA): TGTGCCAGCAGCGTAGGAAATTTTAACACTGAAGCTTTCTTT. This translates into CASSVGNFNTEAFF.

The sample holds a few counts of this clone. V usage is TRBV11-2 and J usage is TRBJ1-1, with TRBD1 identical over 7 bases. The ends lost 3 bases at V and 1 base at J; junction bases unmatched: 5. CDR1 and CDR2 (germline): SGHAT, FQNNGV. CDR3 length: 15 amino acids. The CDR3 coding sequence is TGTGCCAGCAGCTTGCAAGGACAGGCGAACACTGAAGCTTTCTTT. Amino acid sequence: CASSLQGQANTEAFF.